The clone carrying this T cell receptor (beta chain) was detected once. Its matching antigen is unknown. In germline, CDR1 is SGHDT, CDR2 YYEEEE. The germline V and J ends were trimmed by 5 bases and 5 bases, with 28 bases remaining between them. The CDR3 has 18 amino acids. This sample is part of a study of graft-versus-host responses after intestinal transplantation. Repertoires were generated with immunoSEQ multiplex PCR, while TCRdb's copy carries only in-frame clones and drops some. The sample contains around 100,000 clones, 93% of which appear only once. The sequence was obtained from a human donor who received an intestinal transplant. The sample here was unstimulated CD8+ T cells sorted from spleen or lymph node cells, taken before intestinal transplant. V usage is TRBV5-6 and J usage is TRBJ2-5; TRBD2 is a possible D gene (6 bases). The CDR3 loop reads CASSQPEREEWGRETQYF. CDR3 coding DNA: TGTGCCAGCAGTCAGCCAGAGAGGGAGGAATGGGGTCGGGAGACCCAGTACTTC. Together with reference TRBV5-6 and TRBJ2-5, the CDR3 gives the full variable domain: DAGVTQSPTHLIKTRGQQVTLRCSPKSGHDTVSWYQQALGQGPQFIFQYYEEEERQRGNFPDRFSGHQFPNYSSELNVNALLLGDSALYLCASSQPEREEWGRETQYFGPGTRLLVL.